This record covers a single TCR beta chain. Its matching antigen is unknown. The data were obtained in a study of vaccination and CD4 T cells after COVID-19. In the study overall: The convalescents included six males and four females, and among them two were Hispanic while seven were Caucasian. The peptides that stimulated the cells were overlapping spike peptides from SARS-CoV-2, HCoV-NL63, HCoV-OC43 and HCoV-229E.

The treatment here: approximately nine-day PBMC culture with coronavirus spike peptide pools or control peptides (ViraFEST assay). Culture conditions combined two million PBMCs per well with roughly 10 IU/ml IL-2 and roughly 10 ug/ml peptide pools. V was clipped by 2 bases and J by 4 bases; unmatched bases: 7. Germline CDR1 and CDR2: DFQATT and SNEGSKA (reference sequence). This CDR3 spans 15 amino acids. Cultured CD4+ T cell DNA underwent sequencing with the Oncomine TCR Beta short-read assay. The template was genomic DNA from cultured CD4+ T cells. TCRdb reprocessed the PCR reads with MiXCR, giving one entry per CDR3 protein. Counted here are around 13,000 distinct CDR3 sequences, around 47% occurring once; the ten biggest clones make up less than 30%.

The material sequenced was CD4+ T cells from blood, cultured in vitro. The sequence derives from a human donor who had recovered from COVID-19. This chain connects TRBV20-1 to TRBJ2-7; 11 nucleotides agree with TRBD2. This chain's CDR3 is CSARLPGLAVYEQYF. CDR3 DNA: TGCAGTGCTAGACTACCGGGACTAGCGGTATACGAGCAGTACTTC.